This T cell receptor beta chain was recorded in a study of early T cells in non-severe SARS-CoV-2 infection. On the study more broadly: Unsorted whole-blood RNA was sequenced in bulk, leaving chains unpaired. General observations from the study: CD4 and private specificities were missed by VDJdb matching, which favored anti-spike CD8 responses.

Unique molecular identifiers (one per individual cDNA molecule) were attached. TCRdb reprocessed the 5' RACE reads with MiXCR, giving one entry per CDR3 protein. The sample has about 100,000 distinct CDR3 sequences, less than 15% seen once; the top ten hold around 2.4%. The germline V and J ends were trimmed by 7 bases and 3 bases, with 4 bases remaining between them. In germline, CDR1 is MGHDK, CDR2 SYGVNS. The CDR3 has 11 amino acids. On this clonotype itself: What it binds is not known.

The TCR sequence derives from an adult who was a healthcare worker with PCR-confirmed SARS-CoV-2 infection or an uninfected control (not recorded which). Material: whole blood. The V gene is TRBV25-1, the J gene TRBJ1-3; D unclear. This chain's CDR3 is CASNVGNTIYF. In nucleotides, the CDR3 is TGTGCCAGCAACGTTGGAAACACCATATATTTT.